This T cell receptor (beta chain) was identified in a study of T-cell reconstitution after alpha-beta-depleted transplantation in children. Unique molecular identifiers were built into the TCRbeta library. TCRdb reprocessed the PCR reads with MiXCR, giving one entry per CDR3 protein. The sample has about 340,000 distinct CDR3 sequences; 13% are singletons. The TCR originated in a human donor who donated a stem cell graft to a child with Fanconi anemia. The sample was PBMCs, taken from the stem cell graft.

DNA for the CDR3: TGCGCCAGCAGCTTGGGGGGGTTTGAGCAAGAGACCCAGTACTTC. Residues: CASSLGGFEQETQYF. The chain couples TRBV5-1 to TRBJ2-5; D possibly matches TRBD1 or TRBD2 (5 bases each). Trimming pared 0 bases from V and 2 bases from J, leaving 11 bases between. Germline V gene sequence: CDR1 SGHRS, CDR2 YFSETQ. The CDR3 contains 15 residues.